These T cell receptor beta chains were read from a single sample in a study of T cells in Graves' hyperthyroidism and ophthalmopathy. MiXCR, applied by TCRdb to the multiplex PCR reads, yields one record per CDR3 protein. The table lists 550,000 to 800,000 distinct CDR3 sequences, approximately 15% of them singletons. Sequences were obtained from blood. The receptors shown here come from a man aged 45-65 years with Graves' hyperthyroidism. Each CDR3 is given with its conserved first and last residue. D genes are given only for firm matches. Expanded clones are given a class, and other clones once, few, many or no size at all.

J gene | clone size | D gene | V gene | CDR3 DNA | CDR3 protein
TRBJ2-7 | many | TRBD2 | TRBV11-2 | TGTGCCAGCAGCCAGAGACTAGCGGGAGATATCTACGAGCAGTACTTC | CASSQRLAGDIYEQYF
TRBJ1-1 | - | - | TRBV20-1 | TGCAGTGCTAGTGGTAGGACAGCTGCAACACTGGGCACTGAAGCTTTCTTT | CSASGRTAATLGTEAFF
TRBJ1-5 | - | - | TRBV6-2/TRBV6-3 | TGTGCCAGCAGGCAGGGCAGGACCAATCAGCCCCAGCATTTT | CASRQGRTNQPQHF
TRBJ2-4 | few | - | TRBV19 | TGTGTCAGTAGTACGAGGACAGTTTCCCAAAACATTCAGTACTTC | CVSSTRTVSQNIQYF
TRBJ2-5 | many | TRBD2 | TRBV11-2 | TGTGCCAGCAGCATCGGAGCGGGAGGCGGTGAGACCCAGTACTTC | CASSIGAGGGETQYF
TRBJ2-3 | many | TRBD2 | TRBV5-1 | TGCGCCAGCCGGCCGGGACTAGCGGGAGTAGGAGATACGCAGTATTTT | CASRPGLAGVGDTQYF
TRBJ1-6 | few | - | TRBV19 | TGTGCCAGTAGTATTGGACAGCTTAATTCACCCCTCCACTTT | CASSIGQLNSPLHF
TRBJ2-7 | - | TRBD2 | TRBV3-1 | TGTGCCAGCAGCCAAGGCGGCGGGGGGCTTTACGAGCAGTACTTC | CASSQGGGGLYEQYF
TRBJ2-3 | many | TRBD2 | TRBV12-3/TRBV12-4 | TGTGCCAGCAGTCCGCGACTAGCGGAGAACACAGATACGCAGTATTTT | CASSPRLAENTDTQYF
TRBJ1-5 | - | TRBD1 | TRBV20-1 | TGCAGTGCTAGAGATAGCAGGGGGCTTTATAGCAATCAGCCCCAGCATTTT | CSARDSRGLYSNQPQHF
TRBJ2-7 | - | TRBD2 | TRBV20-1 | TGCAGTGCTAGAGGGGGCTCCAGCGGGAGGTCCTACGAGCAGTACTTC | CSARGGSSGRSYEQYF
TRBJ1-5 | few | - | TRBV6-2/TRBV6-3 | TGTGCCAGCACCACCGACAGGAGGGAAGGCAATCAGCCCCAGCATTTT | CASTTDRREGNQPQHF
TRBJ2-3 | - | - | TRBV10-3 | TGTGCCATCAGTCCCACGACCGGAGAGGATACGCAGTATTTT | CAISPTTGEDTQYF
TRBJ2-7 | - | TRBD1 | TRBV19 | TGTGCCAGTAGGGACCCGGGACAGCACTACGAGCAGTACTTC | CASRDPGQHYEQYF
TRBJ2-7 | many | - | TRBV6-2/TRBV6-3 | TGTGCCAGCAGTTACGGGCCGGGTCGGGGCGAGCAGTACTTC | CASSYGPGRGEQYF
TRBJ2-3 | many | - | TRBV5-5 | TGTGCCAGCAGAAACAGGGCTTTAGGGTCAGATACGCAGTATTTT | CASRNRALGSDTQYF
TRBJ2-7 | few | TRBD2 | TRBV20-1 | TGCAGTGCTAGGAATAGCGGGGGCTCCGAGCAGTACTTC | CSARNSGGSEQYF
TRBJ1-4 | - | TRBD1 | TRBV5-1 | TGCGCCAGCAGCGAGACAGGGGGAATTCGTGAAAAACTGGTTTTT | CASSETGGIREKLVF
TRBJ2-5 | many | TRBD1 | TRBV6-1 | TGTGCCAGCAGCGACAGGGTCCAAGAGACCCAGTACTTC | CASSDRVQETQYF
TRBJ1-1 | few | TRBD1 | TRBV7-9 | TGTGCCAGCAGAGGGGGACAGGCAAGGGACACTGAAGCTTTCTTT | CASRGGQARDTEAFF
TRBJ1-5 | many | - | TRBV7-8 | TGTGCCAGCAGCTTGGCCCCCCATCAGCCCCAGCATTTT | CASSLAPHQPQHF
TRBJ2-1 | - | - | TRBV3-1 | TGTGCCAGCAGCCAAGATTTAGCGCGGGAGCAGTTCTTC | CASSQDLAREQFF
TRBJ2-5 | many | - | TRBV6-2/TRBV6-3 | TGTGCCAGCAGTCCCCGGGGAGCGGCGACCCAGTACTTC | CASSPRGAATQYF
TRBJ2-1 | many | TRBD1 | TRBV2 | TGTGCCAGCCGGGACAGAAGTCCCTACAATGAGCAGTTCTTC | CASRDRSPYNEQFF
TRBJ2-3 | - | TRBD1 | TRBV11-2 | TGTGCCAGCAGCTTAATCTCTCAGGGGGCAGATACGCAGTATTTT | CASSLISQGADTQYF
TRBJ2-3 | few | TRBD2 | TRBV10-1 | TGCGCCAGCAGTGCCGCCCCCGGGACTACGAAATCTAGCACAGATACGCAGTATTTT | CASSAAPGTTKSSTDTQYF
TRBJ2-5 | many | TRBD2 | TRBV7-2 | TGTGCCAGCAGCCCGCAGGGTGGCGGGAGGGCCAGGGAGACCCAGTACTTC | CASSPQGGGRARETQYF
TRBJ1-1 | few | - | TRBV14 | TGTGCCAGCAGCCAATATATGGGGGCTTTCTTT | CASSQYMGAFF
TRBJ1-4 | many | - | TRBV18 | TGTGCCAGCTCCCCGGACAGAAGCACTAATGAAAAACTGTTTTTT | CASSPDRSTNEKLFF
TRBJ1-2 | few | - | TRBV7-6 | TGTGCCAGCAGCCCGTCCGGGGGGCGCCAGGACTATGGCTACACCTTC | CASSPSGGRQDYGYTF
TRBJ2-2 | few | - | TRBV4-1 | TGCGCCAGCAGCCATCAGGGAGGCGGGGAGCTGTTTTTT | CASSHQGGGELFF
TRBJ2-1 | many | TRBD2 | TRBV20-1 | TGCAGTGCTAGAGCCAGGGAGGGCCGGGGATCCTACAATGAGCAGTTCTTC | CSARAREGRGSYNEQFF
TRBJ2-3 | - | TRBD2 | TRBV18 | TGTGCCAGCTCACCACTCCTAGCGGGAGATAGCACAGATACGCAGTATTTT | CASSPLLAGDSTDTQYF
TRBJ1-3 | few | - | TRBV5-5 | TGTGCCAGCAGCTGGGGGACCAGGGTTGGAGGAAACACCATATATTTT | CASSWGTRVGGNTIYF
TRBJ1-6 | - | - | TRBV4-1 | TGCGCCAGCAGAATCACGAGCTCCTATAATTCACCCCTCCACTTT | CASRITSSYNSPLHF
TRBJ2-1 | many | TRBD1 | TRBV20-1 | TGCAGTGCCGACGGGGCAGGGGGATTCTACAATGAGCAGTTCTTC | CSADGAGGFYNEQFF
TRBJ2-4 | few | TRBD1 | TRBV10-3 | TGTGCCATCCGGACAGGGGAAAACATTCAGTACTTC | CAIRTGENIQYF
TRBJ2-2 | - | - | TRBV30 | TGTGCCTGGAGTGGGGTCTCAATCGACGCGAACACCGGGGAGCTGTCTTTT | CAWSGVSIDANTGELSF
TRBJ2-1 | many | - | TRBV10-3 | TGTGCCATCAGTGAGTCGCCCGGTCGAGGGAGTAGGGATGAGCAGTTCTTC | CAISESPGRGSRDEQFF
TRBJ2-3 | many | TRBD2 | TRBV12-3/TRBV12-4 | TGTGCCAGCAGTAGGACTAGCGGGAGAAATACGCAGTATTTT | CASSRTSGRNTQYF
TRBJ2-3 | many | TRBD2 | TRBV3-1 | TGTGCCAGCAGCCAAAACCGGGAGGTAGATACGCAGTATTTT | CASSQNREVDTQYF
TRBJ2-1 | - | TRBD2 | TRBV6-2/TRBV6-3 | TGTGCCAGCAGTTTGTGGCGGGAGCGGGGGAATGAGCAGTTCTTC | CASSLWRERGNEQFF
TRBJ2-1 | many | - | TRBV12-3/TRBV12-4 | TGTGCCAGCAGTTTAGTGGGGGGCTCTGAGCAGTTCTTC | CASSLVGGSEQFF
TRBJ1-3 | - | - | TRBV20-1 | TGCAGTGCTAGGCGCTCTGGAAACACCATATATTTT | CSARRSGNTIYF
TRBJ2-3 | - | TRBD2 | TRBV4-1 | TGCGCCAGCAGCCAAGAGCTAGCGGATAGCACAGATACGCAGTATTTT | CASSQELADSTDTQYF
TRBJ1-5 | many | TRBD1 | TRBV6-2/TRBV6-3 | TGTGCCAGCAGAACCACCTTTCGCCGGGACAGGGGGCTCAATCAGCCCCAGCATTTT | CASRTTFRRDRGLNQPQHF
TRBJ2-1 | many | TRBD2 | TRBV29-1 | TGCAGCGTTGAAGATATTCCAGCGGGAGAGACGGATGAGCAGTTCTTC | CSVEDIPAGETDEQFF
TRBJ2-7 | many | - | TRBV28 | TGTGCCAGCAGTTTACGTGGGGATTCCCTTCTTGATGCGCACTTC | CASSLRGDSLLDAHF
TRBJ2-1 | many | TRBD2 | TRBV6-2/TRBV6-3 | TGTGCCAGCAGATCCTCTAGCGGGGTCGACTCCTACAATGAGCAGTTCTTC | CASRSSSGVDSYNEQFF
TRBJ1-5 | many | - | TRBV2 | TGTGCCAGCAAAGAGGACAGCTGGAATCAGCCCCAGCATTTT | CASKEDSWNQPQHF
TRBJ2-5 | many | TRBD2 | TRBV28 | TGTGCCAGCAGTATCCTCCCGGGGGGAGGTGGGGGGCAAGAGACCCAGTACTTC | CASSILPGGGGGQETQYF
TRBJ2-7 | - | - | TRBV6-1 | TGTGCCAGCAGTGATATGGCGGACAGCAGACCCTACGAGCAGTACTTC | CASSDMADSRPYEQYF